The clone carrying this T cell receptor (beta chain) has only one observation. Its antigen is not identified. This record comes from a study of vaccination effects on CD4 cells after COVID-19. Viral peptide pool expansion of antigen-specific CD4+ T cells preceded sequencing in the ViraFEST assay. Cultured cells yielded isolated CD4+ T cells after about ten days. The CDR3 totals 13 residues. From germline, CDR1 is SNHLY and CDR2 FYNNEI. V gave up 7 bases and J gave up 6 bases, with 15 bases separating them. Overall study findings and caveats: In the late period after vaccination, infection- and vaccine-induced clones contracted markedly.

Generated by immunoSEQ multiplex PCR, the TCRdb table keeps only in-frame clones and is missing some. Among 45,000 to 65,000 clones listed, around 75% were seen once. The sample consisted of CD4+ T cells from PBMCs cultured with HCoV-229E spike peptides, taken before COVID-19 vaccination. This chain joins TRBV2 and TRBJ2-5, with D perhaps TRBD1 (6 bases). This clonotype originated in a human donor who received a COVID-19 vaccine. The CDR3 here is CASISLQGQTQYF. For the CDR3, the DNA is TGTGCCAGCATTTCACTACAGGGACAGACCCAGTACTTC.